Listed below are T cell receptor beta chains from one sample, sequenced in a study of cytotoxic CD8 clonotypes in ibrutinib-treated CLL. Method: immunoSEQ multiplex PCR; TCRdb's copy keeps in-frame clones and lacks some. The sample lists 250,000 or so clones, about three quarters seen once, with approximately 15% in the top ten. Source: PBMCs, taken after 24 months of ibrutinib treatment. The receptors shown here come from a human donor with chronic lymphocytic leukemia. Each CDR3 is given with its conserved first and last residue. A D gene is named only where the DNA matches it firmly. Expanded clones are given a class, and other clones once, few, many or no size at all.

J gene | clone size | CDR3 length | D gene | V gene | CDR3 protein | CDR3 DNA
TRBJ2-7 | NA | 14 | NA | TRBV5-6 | CASSLLGGPHEQYF | TGTGCCAGCAGCTTGCTCGGGGGGCCCCACGAGCAGTACTTC
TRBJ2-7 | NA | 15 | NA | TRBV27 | CAARADVGSRSEQYF | TGTGCCGCCAGAGCCGACGTGGGATCACGGAGCGAGCAGTACTTC
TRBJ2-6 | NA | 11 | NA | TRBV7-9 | CASSQREWMTF | TGTGCCAGCAGCCAACGGGAATGGATGACTTTC
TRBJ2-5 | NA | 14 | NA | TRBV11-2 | CASSLDTFQETQYF | TGTGCCAGCAGCCTCGACACGTTCCAAGAGACCCAGTACTTC
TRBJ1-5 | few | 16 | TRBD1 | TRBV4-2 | CASSPQTGKSNQPQHF | TGTGCCAGCAGCCCACAGACAGGGAAAAGCAATCAGCCCCAGCATTTT
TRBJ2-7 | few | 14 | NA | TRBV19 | CASSYPGDSPEQYF | TGTGCCAGTAGCTACCCCGGGGACTCTCCCGAGCAGTACTTC
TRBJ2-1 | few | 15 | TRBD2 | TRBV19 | CASTQTAGYSVEQFF | TGTGCCAGTACTCAAACAGCGGGATACTCGGTTGAGCAGTTCTTC
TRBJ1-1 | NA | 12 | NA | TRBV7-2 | CASSLTNTEAFF | TGTGCCAGCAGCCTGACGAATACTGAAGCTTTCTTT
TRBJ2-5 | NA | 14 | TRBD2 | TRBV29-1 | CSVSDGTSGSTQYF | TGCAGCGTCTCAGACGGGACTAGCGGGAGTACCCAGTACTTC
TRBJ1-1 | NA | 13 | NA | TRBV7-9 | CASSFGTDTEAFF | TGTGCCAGCAGCTTTGGGACGGACACTGAAGCTTTCTTT
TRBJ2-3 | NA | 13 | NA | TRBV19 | CATAGSSTDTQYF | TGTGCCACCGCGGGGAGTAGCACAGATACGCAGTATTTT
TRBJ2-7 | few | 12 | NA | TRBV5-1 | CASSADSYEQYF | TGCGCCAGCAGCGCGGACAGCTACGAGCAGTACTTC
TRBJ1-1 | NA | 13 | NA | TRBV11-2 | CASSPAINTEAFF | TGTGCCAGCAGCCCGGCGATAAACACTGAAGCTTTCTTT
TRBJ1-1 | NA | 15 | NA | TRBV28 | CASSLSSGGNTEAFF | TGTGCCAGCAGTTTATCGTCTGGGGGGAACACTGAAGCTTTCTTT
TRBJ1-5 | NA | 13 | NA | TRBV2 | CASSGEVNQPQHF | TGTGCCAGCAGTGGGGAAGTCAATCAGCCCCAGCATTTT
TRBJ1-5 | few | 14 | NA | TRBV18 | CASSLTIGNQPQHF | TGTGCCAGCTCACTGACCATCGGCAATCAGCCCCAGCATTTT
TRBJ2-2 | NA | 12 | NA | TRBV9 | CASSSLTGELFF | TGTGCCAGCAGCTCCCTCACCGGGGAGCTGTTTTTT
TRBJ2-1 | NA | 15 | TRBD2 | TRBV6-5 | CASSATSGSINEQFF | TGTGCCAGCAGTGCTACTAGCGGGAGTATTAATGAGCAGTTCTTC
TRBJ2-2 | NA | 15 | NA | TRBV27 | CASSLLAGRTGELFF | TGTGCCAGCAGTTTATTGGCGGGCCGAACCGGGGAGCTGTTTTTT
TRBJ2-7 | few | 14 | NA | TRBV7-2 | CASSLSGVPYEQYF | TGTGCCAGCAGCTTGAGCGGCGTACCCTACGAGCAGTACTTC
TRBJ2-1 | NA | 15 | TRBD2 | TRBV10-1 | CASSDISGSYNEQFF | TGCGCCAGCAGCGATATTAGCGGGAGCTACAATGAGCAGTTCTTC
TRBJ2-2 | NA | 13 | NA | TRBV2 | CASRRETGGELFF | TGTGCCAGCAGGCGGGAGACAGGCGGGGAGCTGTTTTTT
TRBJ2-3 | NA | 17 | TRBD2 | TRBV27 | CASSSWTSGPSTDTQYF | TGTGCCAGCAGTTCATGGACTAGCGGTCCTAGCACAGATACGCAGTATTTT